A selection of T cell receptor beta chains follows, all from one sample in a study of T cells in localized non-small cell lung cancer. This table comes from immunoSEQ multiplex PCR, and its TCRdb copy is limited to in-frame clones, with some not included. There are fewer than 25,000 clones in the sample; approximately 84% occur only once, and approximately 5% lies in the top ten. The sample in question was peripheral blood, obtained before any cancer treatment. These receptors were collected from an older male donor with stage II squamous cell lung carcinoma. Both conserved end residues are part of each CDR3. Each record gives: clone size, V gene, D gene, J gene, CDR3 DNA, CDR3 protein. A D gene is named only where the DNA matches it firmly. Size values are once, few and many counts, or a class for expanded clones, and some rows have none.

size: NA
V: TRBV5-6
D: NA
J: TRBJ1-1
DNA: TGTGCCAGCAGCTTCCTACCGAAATTCGGGGTGACTACTGAAGCTTTCTTT
CDR3: CASSFLPKFGVTTEAFF

size: NA
V: TRBV7-2
D: NA
J: TRBJ2-7
DNA: TGTGCCAGCAGCTCGCCCGGGCCCAACTCACACGAGCAGTACTTC
CDR3: CASSSPGPNSHEQYF

size: NA
V: TRBV5-5
D: NA
J: TRBJ2-5
DNA: TGTGCCAGCAGCTTGGAGGGCCAAGAGACCCAGTACTTC
CDR3: CASSLEGQETQYF

size: few
V: TRBV7-2
D: TRBD2
J: TRBJ2-7
DNA: TGTGCCAGCAGCTCCCAGCGGGGGATCTCCTACGAGCAGTACTTC
CDR3: CASSSQRGISYEQYF

size: once
V: TRBV11-3
D: TRBD1
J: TRBJ2-3
DNA: TGTGCCAGCAGACCCATTAGCCGGGACAGTGCTAGCACAGATACGCAGTATTTT
CDR3: CASRPISRDSASTDTQYF

size: once
V: TRBV7-3
D: NA
J: TRBJ2-3
DNA: TGTGCCAGCACCAGGGGGGGAGGTTCGGGCACAGATACGCAGTATTTT
CDR3: CASTRGGGSGTDTQYF

size: NA
V: TRBV30
D: NA
J: TRBJ2-1
DNA: TGTGCCTGGAGTCGGTCTACCAATGAGCAGTTCTTC
CDR3: CAWSRSTNEQFF

size: once
V: TRBV28
D: TRBD2
J: TRBJ2-1
DNA: TGTGCCAGCAGTTTTAACCCAGCGGGAGAAGAGGGGTATGAGCAGTTCTTC
CDR3: CASSFNPAGEEGYEQFF

size: once
V: TRBV28
D: NA
J: TRBJ1-4
DNA: TGTGCCAGCGGAGACTACGGACGGGGGGAAAAACTGTTTTTT
CDR3: CASGDYGRGEKLFF

size: once
V: TRBV29-1
D: TRBD1
J: TRBJ1-2
DNA: TGCAGCGTCGATGCAGGGACAGGGGGCAATGGCTACACCTTC
CDR3: CSVDAGTGGNGYTF

size: NA
V: TRBV9
D: NA
J: TRBJ2-2
DNA: TGTGCCAGCAGCGTGGGCAGGGCGACCGGGGAGCTGTTTTTT
CDR3: CASSVGRATGELFF

size: NA
V: TRBV7-9
D: TRBD2
J: TRBJ2-1
DNA: TGTGCCAGCAGCCAGCCGGGACTAGCGGGGGTTGGGGAGCAGTTCTTC
CDR3: CASSQPGLAGVGEQFF

size: NA
V: TRBV5-1
D: TRBD2
J: TRBJ2-3
DNA: TGCGCCAGCAGCGGAGGGAGCGGGGGCAGAACAGATACGCAGTATTTT
CDR3: CASSGGSGGRTDTQYF

size: NA
V: TRBV2
D: NA
J: TRBJ1-2
DNA: TGTGCCAGCAGCCTACAGCTTACTAACTATGGCTACACCTTC
CDR3: CASSLQLTNYGYTF

size: NA
V: TRBV28
D: TRBD1
J: TRBJ1-5
DNA: TGTGCCAGCAGTGTACCGACAGGGGACGGGCAGCCCCAGCATTTT
CDR3: CASSVPTGDGQPQHF

size: NA
V: TRBV7-9
D: NA
J: TRBJ1-1
DNA: TGTGCCAGCAGCTTATTGGTATGGGGATCGAACACTGAAGCTTTCTTT
CDR3: CASSLLVWGSNTEAFF

size: NA
V: TRBV10-2
D: NA
J: TRBJ2-7
DNA: TGCGCCAGCAGTTCCACCTCCTACGAGCAGTACTTC
CDR3: CASSSTSYEQYF

size: once
V: TRBV5-6
D: NA
J: TRBJ1-1
DNA: TGTGCCAGCAGCTTGGGACACACGAACACTGAAGCTTTCTTT
CDR3: CASSLGHTNTEAFF

size: NA
V: TRBV7-7
D: NA
J: TRBJ2-7
DNA: TGTGCTAGCAGCTTAGACGGACACTACGAGCAGTACTTC
CDR3: CASSLDGHYEQYF

size: once
V: TRBV5-6
D: NA
J: TRBJ2-1
DNA: TGTGCCAGCAGCGGCACTCCATACAATGAGCAGTTCTTC
CDR3: CASSGTPYNEQFF

size: NA
V: TRBV28
D: NA
J: TRBJ2-1
DNA: TGTGCCAGCAGTCCCCAGACTCCGGGCGGGCCCTCCTACAATGAGCAGTTCTTC
CDR3: CASSPQTPGGPSYNEQFF

size: NA
V: TRBV7-9
D: NA
J: TRBJ1-3
DNA: TGTGCCAGCAGCCCAGAAGCGGTACTCTCTGGAAACACCATATATTTT
CDR3: CASSPEAVLSGNTIYF

size: NA
V: TRBV6-1
D: NA
J: TRBJ2-2
DNA: TGTGCCAGCAGGGCAGGGAACACCGGGGAGCTGTTTTTT
CDR3: CASRAGNTGELFF

size: NA
V: TRBV7-2
D: NA
J: TRBJ2-5
DNA: TGTGCCAGCAGCTCGCCCCCAGAGACCCAGTACTTC
CDR3: CASSSPPETQYF

size: once
V: TRBV2
D: NA
J: TRBJ2-3
DNA: TGTGCCAGCAGTCTCTCCGGAGATAACACAGATACGCAGTATTTT
CDR3: CASSLSGDNTDTQYF

size: NA
V: TRBV18
D: TRBD2
J: TRBJ2-1
DNA: TGTGCCAGCTCACCCGGACTAGCGGGAGTCAATGAGCAGTTCTTC
CDR3: CASSPGLAGVNEQFF

size: NA
V: TRBV2
D: NA
J: TRBJ2-5
DNA: TGTGCCAGCAGTGGGGACGGACAAGAGACCCAGTACTTC
CDR3: CASSGDGQETQYF